This is a list of T cell receptor beta chains from one sample in a study of cytomegalovirus exposure and HLA in healthy donors. Sequenced by immunoSEQ multiplex PCR; TCRdb stores in-frame clones only, minus some. The data hold 130,000 or so clones, with roughly 89% observed a single time. The sample comprised PBMCs. These receptors were collected from a man between 25 and 39 years old in good health and CMV-seronegative. The CDR3 runs from the conserved cysteine through the conserved F or W. The D gene is left open where the match is weak. Some rows mark clone size as missing; the rest say once, few, many or name a class of expanded clone.

v_gene: TRBV19; d_gene: TRBD1; j_gene: TRBJ1-2; abundance: .; CDR3nt: TGTGCCAGTAGTCCGATGGGACAGGGCAGGGGCTACACCTTC; CDR3aa: CASSPMGQGRGYTF
v_gene: TRBV2; d_gene: TRBD1; j_gene: TRBJ1-2; abundance: .; CDR3nt: TGTGCCAGCAGTGAGACAGGGGTTAACTATGGCTACACCTTC; CDR3aa: CASSETGVNYGYTF
v_gene: TRBV2; d_gene: TRBD1; j_gene: TRBJ2-2; abundance: .; CDR3nt: TGTGCCAGCAGTGAGAGGGACAGGGCAACCGGGGAGCTGTTTTTT; CDR3aa: CASSERDRATGELFF
v_gene: TRBV27; d_gene: TRBD1; j_gene: TRBJ1-2; abundance: .; CDR3nt: TGTGCCAGCAGTTTAACAGGGGGCACCGACGGCTACACCTTC; CDR3aa: CASSLTGGTDGYTF
v_gene: TRBV5-1; d_gene: TRBD2; j_gene: TRBJ2-7; abundance: .; CDR3nt: TGCGCCAGCAGCTTCGGTCCGGGAGGGTCCTACGAGCAGTACTTC; CDR3aa: CASSFGPGGSYEQYF
v_gene: TRBV19; d_gene: .; j_gene: TRBJ2-5; abundance: .; CDR3nt: TGTGCCAGTAGTATCCAGGGCGGAGAGACCCAGTACTTC; CDR3aa: CASSIQGGETQYF
v_gene: TRBV6-1; d_gene: .; j_gene: TRBJ2-1; abundance: .; CDR3nt: TGTGCCAGCAGTGAAGGGGGGCACGAGTTCTTC; CDR3aa: CASSEGGHEFF
v_gene: TRBV4-1; d_gene: .; j_gene: TRBJ1-4; abundance: .; CDR3nt: TGCGCCAGCAGCCAACCCTCAGGGGATGTTGAGAAAAAACTGTTTTTT; CDR3aa: CASSQPSGDVEKKLFF
v_gene: TRBV6-1; d_gene: .; j_gene: TRBJ1-4; abundance: .; CDR3nt: TGTGCCAGCAGTCTGACAGCTGCAACTAATGAAAAACTGTTTTTT; CDR3aa: CASSLTAATNEKLFF
v_gene: TRBV27; d_gene: .; j_gene: TRBJ1-2; abundance: .; CDR3nt: TGTGCCAGCAGTTTACTCGGGGGTTTTGGCTACACCTTC; CDR3aa: CASSLLGGFGYTF
v_gene: TRBV7-3; d_gene: TRBD2; j_gene: TRBJ2-1; abundance: once; CDR3nt: TGTGCCAGCAGCTCCCAGGCCCCAGCGGGGGTCCCCGTGAGCTCCTACAATGAGCAGTTCTTC; CDR3aa: CASSSQAPAGVPVSSYNEQFF
v_gene: TRBV29-1; d_gene: .; j_gene: TRBJ1-2; abundance: .; CDR3nt: TGCAGCGTTGAAGGTGTTAGCCGGGGCTACACCTTC; CDR3aa: CSVEGVSRGYTF
v_gene: TRBV15; d_gene: .; j_gene: TRBJ1-4; abundance: .; CDR3nt: TGTGCCACCAGCAGAGGAGCTGCAACTAATGAAAAACTGTTTTTT; CDR3aa: CATSRGAATNEKLFF
v_gene: TRBV7-2; d_gene: .; j_gene: TRBJ1-3; abundance: .; CDR3nt: TGTGCCAGCAGCCCCTGGGCAGCCTCTGGAAACACCATATATTTT; CDR3aa: CASSPWAASGNTIYF
v_gene: TRBV6-4; d_gene: .; j_gene: TRBJ2-3; abundance: .; CDR3nt: TGTGCCAGCATGATTCCGGGTTCGGCAGATACGCAGTATTTT; CDR3aa: CASMIPGSADTQYF
v_gene: TRBV2; d_gene: TRBD1; j_gene: TRBJ1-5; abundance: .; CDR3nt: TGTGCCAGCAGACTTCGACAGGGAGAGAGCAATCAGCCCCAGCATTTT; CDR3aa: CASRLRQGESNQPQHF
v_gene: TRBV5-6; d_gene: .; j_gene: TRBJ1-1; abundance: .; CDR3nt: TGTGCCAGCAGCTTCGGAGGAACTGAAGCTTTCTTT; CDR3aa: CASSFGGTEAFF
v_gene: TRBV14; d_gene: .; j_gene: TRBJ1-1; abundance: .; CDR3nt: TGTGCCAGCAGCGGAGGGGTTTTCACTGAAGCTTTCTTT; CDR3aa: CASSGGVFTEAFF
v_gene: TRBV25-1; d_gene: .; j_gene: TRBJ2-1; abundance: .; CDR3nt: TGTGCCAGCACCTTGGAGGGGAATCCGTTCTTC; CDR3aa: CASTLEGNPFF
v_gene: TRBV15; d_gene: .; j_gene: TRBJ2-1; abundance: .; CDR3nt: TGTGCCACCAGGGACTACGATCCTTTGAATGAGCAGTTCTTC; CDR3aa: CATRDYDPLNEQFF
v_gene: TRBV10-3; d_gene: .; j_gene: TRBJ1-2; abundance: .; CDR3nt: TGTGCCATCAGTGAAAGCCTCACGGGCTACACCTTC; CDR3aa: CAISESLTGYTF
v_gene: TRBV7-9; d_gene: .; j_gene: TRBJ2-4; abundance: .; CDR3nt: TGTGCCAGCAGTCGTAGGGAGGAAAACATTCAGTACTTC; CDR3aa: CASSRREENIQYF
v_gene: TRBV5-6; d_gene: TRBD1; j_gene: TRBJ2-1; abundance: .; CDR3nt: TGTGCCAGCAGTAGCTTAGGGGGCGGTGAGCAGTTCTTC; CDR3aa: CASSSLGGGEQFF
v_gene: TRBV2; d_gene: .; j_gene: TRBJ1-5; abundance: .; CDR3nt: TGTGCCAGCAGGGGCAGGGTTGGCAATCAGCCCCAGCATTTT; CDR3aa: CASRGRVGNQPQHF
v_gene: TRBV5-4; d_gene: .; j_gene: TRBJ2-3; abundance: .; CDR3nt: TGTGCCAGCACCCGGCTGGCGGGGAGCACAGATACGCAGTATTTT; CDR3aa: CASTRLAGSTDTQYF
v_gene: TRBV5-4; d_gene: TRBD1; j_gene: TRBJ2-2; abundance: .; CDR3nt: TGTGCCAGCAGCCACGGGACAGGGGTGAGCACCGGGGAGCTGTTTTTT; CDR3aa: CASSHGTGVSTGELFF
v_gene: TRBV10-1; d_gene: TRBD2; j_gene: TRBJ2-5; abundance: .; CDR3nt: TGCGCCAGCAGTGCAGAGCGGGGCACTCTGAGTCGGACCCAGTACTTC; CDR3aa: CASSAERGTLSRTQYF
v_gene: TRBV5-1; d_gene: .; j_gene: TRBJ2-1; abundance: once; CDR3nt: TGCGCCAGCAGCTTGGCGGGTAATGAGCAGTTCTTC; CDR3aa: CASSLAGNEQFF
v_gene: TRBV27; d_gene: .; j_gene: TRBJ1-2; abundance: .; CDR3nt: TGTGCCAGCAGTTTATCAGCCTTAACTGGGACTAAAGTTTATGGCTACACCTTC; CDR3aa: CASSLSALTGTKVYGYTF
v_gene: TRBV27; d_gene: .; j_gene: TRBJ2-7; abundance: .; CDR3nt: TGTGCCAGCAGTGGAACAGGAAAAGGAAGCTCCGAGCAGTACTTC; CDR3aa: CASSGTGKGSSEQYF
v_gene: TRBV4-3; d_gene: .; j_gene: TRBJ2-7; abundance: .; CDR3nt: TGCGCCAGCAGCCAAGATCCAGGGCGCGTCAGGTACGAGCAGTACTTC; CDR3aa: CASSQDPGRVRYEQYF
v_gene: TRBV19; d_gene: TRBD2; j_gene: TRBJ2-2; abundance: .; CDR3nt: TGTGCCAGTCATAGCGGGGCCGCGAACACCGGGGAGCTGTTTTTT; CDR3aa: CASHSGAANTGELFF
v_gene: TRBV28; d_gene: TRBD1; j_gene: TRBJ2-1; abundance: .; CDR3nt: TGTGCCAGCAGTCGGGACAGGAGCTCCTACAATGAGCAGTTCTTC; CDR3aa: CASSRDRSSYNEQFF
v_gene: TRBV9; d_gene: .; j_gene: TRBJ2-5; abundance: .; CDR3nt: TGTGCCAGCAGCGACCCCGGGGAGACCCAGTACTTC; CDR3aa: CASSDPGETQYF
v_gene: TRBV18; d_gene: TRBD2; j_gene: TRBJ2-1; abundance: few; CDR3nt: TGTGCCAGCTCACCACCAGCGGGGGGATCTTACGGTGAGCAGTTCTTC; CDR3aa: CASSPPAGGSYGEQFF
v_gene: TRBV29-1; d_gene: .; j_gene: TRBJ2-7; abundance: .; CDR3nt: TGCAGCGTCTCCTCGAGGACAGCCCCCTACGAGCAGTACTTC; CDR3aa: CSVSSRTAPYEQYF
v_gene: TRBV11-2; d_gene: .; j_gene: TRBJ2-7; abundance: .; CDR3nt: TGTGCCAGCAGCTTAGGTACTAACTACGAGCAGTACTTC; CDR3aa: CASSLGTNYEQYF
v_gene: TRBV4-3; d_gene: TRBD1; j_gene: TRBJ1-2; abundance: few; CDR3nt: TGCGCCAGCAGCCAAGTCGGGACAGGGGAGTATGGCTACACCTTC; CDR3aa: CASSQVGTGEYGYTF
v_gene: TRBV19; d_gene: .; j_gene: TRBJ1-6; abundance: .; CDR3nt: TGTGCCAGTAGTAGCGACAGCCCCGTATACTCACCCCTCCACTTT; CDR3aa: CASSSDSPVYSPLHF
v_gene: TRBV9; d_gene: .; j_gene: TRBJ2-2; abundance: .; CDR3nt: TGTGCCAGCAGCGTTTCGTCCGGGGAGCTGTTTTTT; CDR3aa: CASSVSSGELFF
v_gene: TRBV6-5; d_gene: TRBD1; j_gene: TRBJ1-6; abundance: .; CDR3nt: TGTGCCAGCAGTACACGCTTCACAGGGGTATCACCCCTCCACTTT; CDR3aa: CASSTRFTGVSPLHF
v_gene: TRBV28; d_gene: TRBD1; j_gene: TRBJ2-5; abundance: .; CDR3nt: TGTGCCAGCAGTACGACAGGGGCGGTGGAGACCCAGTACTTC; CDR3aa: CASSTTGAVETQYF
v_gene: TRBV27; d_gene: .; j_gene: TRBJ1-6; abundance: .; CDR3nt: TGTGCCAGCAGTTTAAGGGGGGGTGATTCACCCCTCCACTTT; CDR3aa: CASSLRGGDSPLHF
v_gene: TRBV4-3; d_gene: TRBD1; j_gene: TRBJ2-5; abundance: .; CDR3nt: TGCGCCAGCAGCGAAAGGGACAGGCCGGCGGAGACCCAGTACTTC; CDR3aa: CASSERDRPAETQYF
v_gene: TRBV6-6; d_gene: TRBD1; j_gene: TRBJ1-1; abundance: once; CDR3nt: TGTGCCAGCAGTTACTCGAGACAGGGTTCGAACACTGAAGCTTTCTTT; CDR3aa: CASSYSRQGSNTEAFF
v_gene: TRBV6-5; d_gene: .; j_gene: TRBJ2-2; abundance: .; CDR3nt: TGTGCCAGCAGTTACTCGAACGCGGGTAACGGGGAGCTGTTTTTT; CDR3aa: CASSYSNAGNGELFF
v_gene: TRBV9; d_gene: .; j_gene: TRBJ1-3; abundance: .; CDR3nt: TGTGCCAGCAGGGGCCAGTTGACAACCTCTGGAAACACCATATATTTT; CDR3aa: CASRGQLTTSGNTIYF
v_gene: TRBV19; d_gene: TRBD1; j_gene: TRBJ1-5; abundance: .; CDR3nt: TGTGCCAGTAGTGCAACGACAGGGGGAGGCAATCAGCCCCAGCATTTT; CDR3aa: CASSATTGGGNQPQHF
v_gene: TRBV18; d_gene: TRBD1; j_gene: TRBJ2-1; abundance: .; CDR3nt: TGTGCCAGCTCACCCCCCCGACAGGGGCCCACTGAGCAGTTCTTC; CDR3aa: CASSPPRQGPTEQFF
v_gene: TRBV7-2; d_gene: .; j_gene: TRBJ1-4; abundance: once; CDR3nt: TGTGCCAGCAGCTTTAGCGTGACAGGCCATAATGAAAAACTGTTTTTT; CDR3aa: CASSFSVTGHNEKLFF
v_gene: TRBV27; d_gene: .; j_gene: TRBJ2-1; abundance: once; CDR3nt: TGTGCCAGCAGTTTATGGCAGGGCAATGAGCAGTTCTTC; CDR3aa: CASSLWQGNEQFF
v_gene: TRBV18; d_gene: .; j_gene: TRBJ1-5; abundance: .; CDR3nt: TGTGCCAGCTCACCACTGGTGGTGGCAGGGCCCAATCAGCCCCAGCATTTT; CDR3aa: CASSPLVVAGPNQPQHF
v_gene: TRBV4-1; d_gene: .; j_gene: TRBJ2-6; abundance: .; CDR3nt: TGCGCCAGCACCCTATTCACCTCTGGGGCCAACGTCCTGACTTTC; CDR3aa: CASTLFTSGANVLTF
v_gene: TRBV6-1; d_gene: TRBD1; j_gene: TRBJ2-2; abundance: once; CDR3nt: TGTGCCAGCAGGTGGACAGGGGGAACCGGGGAGCTGTTTTTT; CDR3aa: CASRWTGGTGELFF
v_gene: TRBV5-4; d_gene: TRBD1; j_gene: TRBJ2-2; abundance: once; CDR3nt: TGTGCCAGCAGCTTGGGGGACAGGGCTGGCGTCGGGGAGCTGTTTTTT; CDR3aa: CASSLGDRAGVGELFF